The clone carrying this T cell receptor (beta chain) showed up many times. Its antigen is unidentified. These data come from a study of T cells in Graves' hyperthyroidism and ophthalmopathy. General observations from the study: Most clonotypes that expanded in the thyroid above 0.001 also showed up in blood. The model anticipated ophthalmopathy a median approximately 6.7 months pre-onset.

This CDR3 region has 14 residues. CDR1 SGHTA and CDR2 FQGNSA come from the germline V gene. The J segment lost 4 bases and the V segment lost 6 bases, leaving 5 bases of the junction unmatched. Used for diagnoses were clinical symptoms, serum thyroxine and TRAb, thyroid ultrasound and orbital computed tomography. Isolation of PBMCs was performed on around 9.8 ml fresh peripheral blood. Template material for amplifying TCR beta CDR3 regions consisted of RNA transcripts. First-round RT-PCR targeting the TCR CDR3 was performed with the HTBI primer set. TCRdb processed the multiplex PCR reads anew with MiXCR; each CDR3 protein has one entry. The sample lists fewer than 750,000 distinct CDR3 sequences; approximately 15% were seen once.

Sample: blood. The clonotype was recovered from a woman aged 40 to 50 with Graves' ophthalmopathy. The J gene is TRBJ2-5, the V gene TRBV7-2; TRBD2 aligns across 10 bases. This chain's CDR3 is CASRRAGGIETQYF. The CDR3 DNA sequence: TGTGCCAGCAGGAGAGCGGGAGGGATAGAGACCCAGTACTTC.